This entry features one TCR beta chain sequence. Antigen: not known. Sequenced by immunoSEQ multiplex PCR; TCRdb stores in-frame clones only, minus some. The sample has roughly 60,000 clones; 60% to 85% are singletons. Trimming cost V 4 bases and J 3 bases, with 12 bases left between them. Germline CDR1 reads SGDLS; CDR2 reads YYNGEE. This CDR3 spans 14 amino acids. This entry is derived from a study of early stage breast cancer tumors. About the study: Most invasive tumors, about 80% of the 16, were ER+/PR+/HER2-. Average read coverage per sample was 9.5 to 10-fold.

Overall study findings and caveats: In 14 of 16 patients, blood comparison separated tumor from normal breast. Tumors had approximately 2.5-fold higher T cell density than normal breast.

This sequence was found in a person in their thirties with breast cancer. The chain joins TRBV9 to TRBJ2-3, with a weak D call TRBD2 (5 bases). The material sequenced was blood. The CDR3 DNA reads as TGTGCCAGCAGCCCTGGACGCGGGACAGATACGCAGTATTTT. Translated: CASSPGRGTDTQYF.